This T cell receptor (beta chain) was obtained from a study of cytomegalovirus exposure and HLA in healthy donors (dated by TCRdb to 2016 to 2017). Study-level background: According to a later analysis, one platform produced both the 100 to 150 validation repertoires and the 550 to 800 repertoires of the first cohort. Besides the first cohort of approximately 710 subjects, a separate validation cohort made up of 120 different subjects was used. The study combined high-throughput TCR immunosequencing, statistical association of individual TCRs with disease status, and machine learning to predict cytomegalovirus infection status. The study aimed to test whether cataloging public T cell receptors could reveal signatures of past pathogen exposure. Summary of the overall study and its limitations: In a later analysis, TCRs clustered in the first cohort were found to also tend to co-occur in the 120 validation repertoires, with over 90% of cluster scores above 0. Most TCR sequences were observed very rarely across donors, whereas some public TCRs were present in many individuals. The validation cohort had no HLA typing available for a later analysis, so co-occurrence within that cohort was assessed over all 110 or so repertoires. In both the original and validation cohorts, the classifier was reported to diagnose cytomegalovirus status with high specificity and sensitivity. The study listed 150 to 200 TCR beta chains as associated with cytomegalovirus. The authors suggested that the approach could potentially be extended to other disease states and immunological phenotypes. In vitro tests confirmed that a few of the cytomegalovirus-associated TCR beta chains recognize cytomegalovirus antigens.

Donors formed part of the validation cohort, which comprised some 120 subjects and was distinct from the first cohort of 690 or so subjects. The method behind the library was the immunoSEQ multiplex PCR assay. From the authors' description of their analysis: A statistical classification framework was developed to diagnose cytomegalovirus status using the catalog of TCR beta chain sequences. TCRdb retrieved this table from immuneACCESS and kept in-frame rearrangements only. Not all clones are present; in checked studies, unresolved V genes account for under half, and no reason is known for the remainder. D and trimming were read from the DNA, whereas the V and J calls and clone size are those reported in that table. This sample holds approximately 76,000 clones; 94% were observed only once. The biggest ten clones account for approximately 3.5% of the sample. Per the germline V gene (reference sequence), MNHEY is the CDR1 and SMNVEV is the CDR2. Reading from cysteine to phenylalanine, the CDR3 counts 11 amino acids. Here the CDR3 DNA is all that survives: 33 bases in frame from base 1. V lost 5 bases and J lost 5 bases; the stretch between them is 6 bases long.

This clone was detected once. Its binding antigen is unknown. Base qualities are not provided; no much larger clone lies one nucleotide away. The clonotype comes from a woman aged 18-30 years in good health and CMV-seropositive. Sequenced: PBMCs. The chain is made from TRBV27 and TRBJ1-2, with no D gene named confidently. In nucleotide form, the sequence is TGTGCCAGCAGTCCGGGGTATGGCTACACCTTC. Its protein product is CASSPGYGYTF.